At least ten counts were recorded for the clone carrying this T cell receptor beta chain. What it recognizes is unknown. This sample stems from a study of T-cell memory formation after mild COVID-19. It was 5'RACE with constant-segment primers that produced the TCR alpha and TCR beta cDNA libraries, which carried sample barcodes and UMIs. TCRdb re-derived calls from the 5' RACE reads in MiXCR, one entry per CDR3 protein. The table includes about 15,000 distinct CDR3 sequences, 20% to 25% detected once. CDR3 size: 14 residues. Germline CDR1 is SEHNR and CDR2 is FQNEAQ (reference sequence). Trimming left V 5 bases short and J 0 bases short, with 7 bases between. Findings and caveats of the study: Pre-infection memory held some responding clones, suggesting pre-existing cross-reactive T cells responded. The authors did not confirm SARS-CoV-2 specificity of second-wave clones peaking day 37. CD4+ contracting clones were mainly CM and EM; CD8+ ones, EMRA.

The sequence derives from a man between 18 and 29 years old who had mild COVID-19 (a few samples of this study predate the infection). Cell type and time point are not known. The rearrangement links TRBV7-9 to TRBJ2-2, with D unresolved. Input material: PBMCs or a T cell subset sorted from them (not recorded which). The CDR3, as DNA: TGTGCCAGCAGCCCGACATCGAACACCGGGGAGCTGTTTTTT. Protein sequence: CASSPTSNTGELFF.